Below, 18 T cell receptor beta chains from the same sample are listed, as sequenced in a study of metastatic and nonmetastatic thyroid tumors. TCRdb reprocessed the PCR reads via MiXCR. The table lists 15,000 to 20,000 clones, approximately 15% of them singletons. No patient had received any treatment before thyroid surgery. The sample taken for sequencing was blood. The receptors come from a female donor with papillary thyroid cancer or a benign thyroid nodule (not recorded which). Some clones in this sample may be carry-over from other donors' samples.

The table lists this clone with many counts. This chain connects TRBV20-1 to TRBJ2-5; D is tentatively TRBD1 or TRBD2 (5 bases each). Germline V gives CDR1 DFQATT, CDR2 SNEGSKA (reference sequence). The CDR3 contains 16 residues. The ends were cut back, 1 base at V and 4 bases at J, with 19 bases in the middle. The DNA of the CDR3 is TGCAGTGCTAGAGTCGGGGCAGGGATTTCGTTAGAGACCCAGTACTTC. Translating gives CSARVGAGISLETQYF.

There are many counts of this clone. CDR3 sequence reads: CASSLGTSGRGTQYF. The CDR3 coding sequence is TGTGCCAGCAGCTTGGGGACTAGCGGGCGAGGTACGCAGTATTTT. This chain joins TRBV5-4 and TRBJ2-3; 11 bases align to TRBD2. The CDR3 sequence is 15 residues long. Germline values: CDR1 SGHNT, CDR2 YYREEE (reference sequence). Trimming at V came to 0 bases and at J to 8 bases, leaving 5 bases not matched to a gene.

This clone was seen at least ten times. The J gene is TRBJ2-5, the V gene TRBV5-1; D gene unclear. The CDR3 spans 15 residues. Germline-derived CDR1 and CDR2 are SGHRS and YFSETQ. The V end was cut by 0 bases, the J end by 1 base, with 10 bases between. The CDR3 DNA reads as TGCGCCAGCAGCTTGGAGGGTCAGGTCCAAGAGACCCAGTACTTC. The encoded protein is CASSLEGQVQETQYF.

Only a few counts were recorded for this clone. This chain links TRBV19 with TRBJ1-2; TRBD1 might be the D (5 bases). Germline CDR1 is LNHDA and CDR2 is SQIVND (reference sequence). Trimming removed 4 bases at V and 10 bases at J, with 13 bases between. This CDR3 region has 12 residues. CDR3 nucleotide sequence: TGTGCCAGTAGTACCGTACTCAGGGACTACACCTTC. Amino acid sequence: CASSTVLRDYTF. Full variable domain (rest looked up from reference TRBV19 and TRBJ1-2): DGGITQSPKYLFRKEGQNVTLSCEQNLNHDAMYWYRQDPGQGLRLIYYSQIVNDFQKGDIAEGYSVSREKKESFPLTVTSAQKNPTAFYLCASSTVLRDYTFGSGTRLTVV.

This sequence joins TRBV11-2 and TRBJ2-7; D uncertain. Deletions cut 1 base from V and 2 bases from J, with 12 bases between. This CDR3 is 15 amino acids long. The germline V gene encodes CDR1 SGHAT and CDR2 FQNNGV. The CDR3 DNA follows: TGTGCCAGCAGCTTAGGAGTGGGCCCGACCTACGAGCAGTACTTC. It translates to CASSLGVGPTYEQYF.

This rearrangement joins TRBV12-3 or TRBV12-4 to TRBJ1-2; 8 bases fit TRBD1. V was clipped by 5 bases and J by 4 bases; unmatched bases: 9. This CDR3 spans 15 amino acids. The CDR3 loop is CASSISQGGSYGYTF. DNA for the CDR3: TGTGCCAGCAGTATATCACAGGGGGGCAGCTATGGCTACACCTTC.

This clone was seen ten or more times. The chain links TRBV19 to TRBJ1-1; D might be TRBD1 (6 bases). Trimming cost V 5 bases and J 0 bases, with 13 bases left between them. The germline V gene has CDR1 LNHDA and CDR2 SQIVND (reference sequence). The CDR3 is 15 residues long. In nucleotides, the CDR3 is TGTGCCAGTAGTGCCGGACAGCCAGTGAACACTGAAGCTTTCTTT. It yields the protein CASSAGQPVNTEAFF.

The V call is TRBV27, the J call TRBJ1-6; D is perhaps TRBD1 (5 bases). This CDR3 region has 16 residues. Trimming removed 5 bases at V and 6 bases at J, with 17 bases between. Germline V gene lookup returns CDR1 MNHEY and CDR2 SMNVEV (reference sequence). The CDR3 coding sequence is TGTGCCAGCAGTACTAGGGGAGGGGTTGGTAATTCACCCCTCCACTTT. Its translation: CASSTRGGVGNSPLHF.

This clone was counted ten times or more. The chain recombines TRBV10-3 with TRBJ1-6; 9 bases line up with TRBD1. This CDR3 has 20 residues. In germline, CDR1 is ENHRY, CDR2 SYGVKD. Trimming took 0 bases from V and 0 from J; bases not matched to a gene: 9. CDR3 residues: CAISESGTGYVSSYNSPLHF. DNA for the CDR3: TGTGCCATCAGTGAGTCGGGGACAGGGTATGTGAGCTCCTATAATTCACCCCTCCACTTT.

The chain combines TRBV20-1 with TRBJ2-7; no reliable D call. The CDR3 is 11 amino acids. The V gene's germline CDR1 is DFQATT and CDR2 SNEGSKA (reference sequence). V lost 1 base, J lost 4 bases, and 5 bases lay in between. This CDR3 reads CSARGPYEQYF. CDR3 DNA sequence: TGCAGTGCTAGAGGGCCGTACGAGCAGTACTTC.

This clone was counted at least ten times. V usage is TRBV20-1 and J usage is TRBJ2-7; D possibly matches TRBD1 or TRBD2 (6 bases each). The germline V gene encodes CDR1 DFQATT and CDR2 SNEGSKA (reference sequence). The V and J ends lost 5 bases and 7 bases respectively, with 15 bases between them. The CDR3 is 12 amino acids. CDR3 region: CSASSGAREQYF. The DNA of the CDR3 is TGCAGTGCTTCTTCGGGGGCGAGGGAGCAGTACTTC.

This clone showed up many times. The gene calls are TRBV7-9 and TRBJ1-3; no reliable D call. CDR1 and CDR2 from the germline V gene are SEHNR and FQNEAQ (reference sequence). CDR3 length: 14 amino acids. V lost 3 bases, J lost 4 bases, and 10 bases lay in between. The CDR3 nucleotides are TGTGCCAGCAGCTTCCGAGGTCAAGGAAACACCATATATTTT. Translating it yields CASSFRGQGNTIYF.

A word on this clone: A much larger clone is a single base away; this may be a read error. Additional DNA sequences in this sample encode the identical CDR3. The chain carries TRBV3-1 and TRBJ1-1; 9 positions agree with TRBD1. CDR3 size: 13 residues. Germline CDR1 LGHDT, CDR2 YNNKEL (reference sequence). The CDR3 here is CASSQQGAAEAFF. The CDR3 coding sequence is TGTGCCAGTAGCCAACAGGGGGCCGCTGAAGCTTTCTTT.

This clone was detected ten times or more. Other DNA sequences of this sample code for an identical CDR3. This chain connects TRBV24-1 to TRBJ2-5, with 9 positions matching TRBD1. Germline V CDR1 and CDR2: KGHDR, SFDVKD. With 6 bases clipped from V and 6 bases from J, the junction kept 7 bases outside the gene matches. This CDR3 contains 14 residues. CDR3 residues: CATSPTGQGQTQYF. As DNA, the CDR3 is TGTGCCACCAGTCCAACCGGACAGGGGCAGACCCAGTACTTC.

This clone has just a few counts. V is TRBV19 and J is TRBJ1-1, with D possibly matching TRBD1 (6 bases). V dropped 4 bases and J dropped 1 base, with 13 bases sitting between them. The CDR3 has 15 residues. The germline CDR1 and CDR2 sequences are LNHDA and SQIVND (reference sequence). The CDR3 region is CASSTPQGKNTEAFF. The CDR3 DNA sequence: TGTGCCAGTAGTACCCCACAGGGAAAGAACACTGAAGCTTTCTTT. Filled out from reference TRBV19 and TRBJ1-1, the complete variable domain reads DGGITQSPKYLFRKEGQNVTLSCEQNLNHDAMYWYRQDPGQGLRLIYYSQIVNDFQKGDIAEGYSVSREKKESFPLTVTSAQKNPTAFYLCASSTPQGKNTEAFFGQGTRLTVV.

The rearrangement uses TRBV20-1 and TRBJ2-7; tentatively, D is TRBD2 (6 bases). Per germline, CDR1 DFQATT and CDR2 SNEGSKA (reference sequence). The CDR3 has 17 residues. The V gene lost 0 bases and the J gene lost 4 bases, with 22 bases spanning the gap. The CDR3 sequence is CSARDSRSVLAFYEQYF. The CDR3 nucleotides read TGCAGTGCTAGAGATTCTAGGTCGGTCCTAGCGTTTTACGAGCAGTACTTC.

This chain uses TRBV20-1 with TRBJ1-2; D possibly corresponds to TRBD1 (5 bases). The CDR3 covers 16 residues. V was pared by 6 bases and J by 8 bases, with 28 bases between. Looked up from germline, CDR1 is DFQATT and CDR2 is SNEGSKA (reference sequence). The CDR3 loop reads CSAKRGLSGFTGGYTF. DNA for the CDR3: TGCAGTGCCAAAAGGGGCCTCAGTGGTTTCACTGGGGGCTACACCTTC.

The table lists this clone with many counts. CDR3 residues: CASSGLGDAQETQYF. The CDR3 DNA follows: TGTGCCAGCAGTGGGTTAGGGGACGCACAAGAGACCCAGTACTTC. The chain couples TRBV2 to TRBJ2-5; perhaps D is TRBD1 or TRBD2 (5 bases each). This CDR3 region has 15 residues. Germline V gene sequence: CDR1 SNHLY, CDR2 FYNNEI. V was cut by 4 bases and J by 2 bases, with 14 bases left in between.